This TCR beta chain emerged from a study of T-cell memory formation after mild COVID-19. V was clipped by 1 base and J by 4 bases, with 4 bases between them. Germline V gene lookup returns CDR1 GTSNPN and CDR2 SVGIG (reference sequence). There are 12 residues in the CDR3. From the 5' RACE reads, TCRdb called clonotypes with MiXCR, one entry per CDR3 protein. The sample has about 610,000 distinct CDR3 sequences; 17% are singletons. The material sequenced was PBMCs or a T cell subset sorted from them (not recorded which). V is TRBV30 and J is TRBJ1-4; D gene uncertain. The source of this sequence is an adult woman who had mild COVID-19 (a few samples of this study predate the infection). Cell type and time point are not known. The CDR3 DNA sequence: TGTGCCTGGAGTGGTGTTAATGAAAAACTGTTTTTT. It is translated as CAWSGVNEKLFF.